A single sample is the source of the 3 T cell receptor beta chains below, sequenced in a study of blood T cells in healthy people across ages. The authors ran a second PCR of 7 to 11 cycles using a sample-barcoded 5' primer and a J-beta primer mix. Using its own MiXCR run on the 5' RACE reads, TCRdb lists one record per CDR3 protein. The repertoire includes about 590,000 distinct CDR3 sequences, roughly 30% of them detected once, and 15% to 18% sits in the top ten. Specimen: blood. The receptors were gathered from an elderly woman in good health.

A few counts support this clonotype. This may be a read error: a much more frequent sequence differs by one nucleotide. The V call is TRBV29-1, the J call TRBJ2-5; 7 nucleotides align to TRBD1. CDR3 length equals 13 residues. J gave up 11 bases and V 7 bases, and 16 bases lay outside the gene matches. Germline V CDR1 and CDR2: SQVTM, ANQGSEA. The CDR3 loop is CSGRQGSLREQYF. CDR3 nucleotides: TGCAGCGGGCGACAGGGTTCCTTAAGGGAGCAGTACTTC.

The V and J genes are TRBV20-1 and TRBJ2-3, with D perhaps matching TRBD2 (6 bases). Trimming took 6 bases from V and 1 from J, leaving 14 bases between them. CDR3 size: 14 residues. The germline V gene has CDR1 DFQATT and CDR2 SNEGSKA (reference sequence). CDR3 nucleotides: TGCAGTGCCACCCGGAGGGTGGGCACAGATACGCAGTATTTT. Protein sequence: CSATRRVGTDTQYF.

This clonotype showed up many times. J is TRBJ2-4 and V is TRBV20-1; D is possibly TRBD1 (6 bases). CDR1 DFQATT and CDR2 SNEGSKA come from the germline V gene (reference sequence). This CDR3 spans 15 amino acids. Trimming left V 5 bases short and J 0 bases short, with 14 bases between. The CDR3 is CSAPGQTLAKNIQYF. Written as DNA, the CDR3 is TGCAGTGCTCCCGGACAGACCCTAGCCAAAAACATTCAGTACTTC.